Shown below are 6 T cell receptor beta chains from a single sample sequenced in a study of cytomegalovirus exposure and HLA in healthy donors. The repertoire was sequenced with immunoSEQ multiplex PCR; TCRdb's copy has only in-frame clones and lacks some. The table includes about 110,000 clones, 88% detected once. The sequencing sample was made of PBMCs. The receptors were gathered from a woman aged 18-29 years in good health and CMV-seropositive.

The J gene is TRBJ2-7, the V gene TRBV2, with 7 bases that match TRBD1. This CDR3 is built from 12 residues. Germline V gene lookup returns CDR1 SNHLY and CDR2 FYNNEI. The V and J ends lost 6 bases and 6 bases, in that order; junction bases with no gene match: 5. The CDR3 reads CASRGQYPEQYF. As DNA, the CDR3 is TGTGCCAGCAGGGGACAGTACCCCGAGCAGTACTTC.

V gene TRBV7-9 combines with J gene TRBJ1-1; D perhaps matches TRBD1 (5 bases). Germline CDR1 SEHNR, CDR2 FQNEAQ (reference sequence). V was trimmed by 8 bases and J by 0 bases, leaving 10 bases between them. This CDR3 region has 13 residues. Here the CDR3 reads CASGAGLNTEAFF. DNA of the CDR3: TGTGCCAGCGGAGCGGGACTGAACACTGAAGCTTTCTTT.

The chain employs TRBV28 and TRBJ2-5; tentatively, D is TRBD2 (5 bases). The CDR3 totals 11 residues. Germline CDR1 and CDR2: MDHEN and SYDVKM. V shed 6 bases and J shed 5 bases, with 7 bases lying between them. CDR3 amino acids: CASSRRETQYF. In nucleotides, the CDR3 is TGTGCCAGCAGCCGGAGGGAGACCCAGTACTTC.

CDR3 sequence reads: CASSLTQGSYEQYV. DNA of the CDR3: TGTGCCAGCAGCCTAACTCAGGGCTCCTACGAGCAGTACGTC. The gene calls are TRBV11-2 and TRBJ2-7; weak D call: TRBD1 (5 bases). The V end was cut by 5 bases, the J end by 0 bases, with 11 bases between. The CDR3 is made up of 14 amino acids. Germline CDR1 reads SGHAT; CDR2 reads FQNNGV.

V is TRBV10-3 and J is TRBJ2-2; 9 positions agree with TRBD2. The V and J ends lost 6 bases and 5 bases, in that order; junction bases with no gene match: 10. This CDR3 is 16 amino acids long. Germline assignment: CDR1 ENHRY and CDR2 SYGVKD. The CDR3 spells CAISARRLAGTGELFF. The DNA for the CDR3 is TGTGCCATCAGCGCCAGGCGGCTAGCGGGGACCGGGGAGCTGTTTTTT.

This chain connects TRBV7-9 to TRBJ2-7; 7 nucleotides line up with TRBD1. In germline, CDR1 is SEHNR, CDR2 FQNEAQ (reference sequence). J lost 2 bases, V lost 4 bases, and 11 bases had no gene match. This CDR3 has 16 amino acids. The CDR3, as DNA: TGTGCCAGCAGCTCTCCCGGGACAGAGAGTCCCTACGAGCAGTACTTC. This encodes CASSSPGTESPYEQYF.